This T cell receptor beta chain was captured by sequencing in a study of identical twins. Germline V CDR1 and CDR2: SGHVS, FQNEAQ. This CDR3 region has 13 residues. The V end was cut by 2 bases, the J end by 5 bases, with 7 bases between. Study conclusions and caveats: Less excess twin sharing appeared in beta out-of-frame sequences.

With respect to this clonotype: Its antigen is unidentified. A much larger clone lies one base from this, so it may be a read error.

Each CDR3 protein is one row after TCRdb ran MiXCR on the 5' RACE reads. The repertoire has roughly 770,000 distinct CDR3 sequences, around a sixth of them found once; the top ten carry around 12%. These data were likewise used in another study, on T cells expressing NK-cell markers. As that study records: In sorted CD3+CD56+NKG2C+, CD3+CD56+NKG2C- and CD3+CD56-NKG2C+ T cells, TCR beta repertoires were obtained. The same clonotypes also predominated in the CD3+CD56-NKG2C+ fraction of a few donors.

The specimen sequenced was PBMCs. The origin of this receptor is a woman aged 18-35 years in good health. V usage is TRBV7-8 and J usage is TRBJ2-1, with D hard to call. The chain's CDR3 is CASSLIGHNEQFF. Written as DNA, the CDR3 is TGTGCCAGCAGCTTAATTGGTCACAATGAGCAGTTCTTC.